This T cell receptor beta chain was sequenced during a study of spatial heterogeneity in lung cancer. Time point noted: sample taken at primary tumor resection. Sequencing of whole RNA from tumor, nontumor lung or frozen PBMC involved no sorting. TCRdb called the 5' RACE reads again in MiXCR, with one record for every CDR3 protein. The sample lists some 38,000 distinct CDR3 sequences, around 7% occurring once. Study-wide points: The study found ubiquitous expanded tumor TCRs in blood more at resection than follow-up.

This CDR3 has 13 amino acids. V was trimmed by 3 bases and J by 5 bases, leaving 14 bases between them. The V gene's germline CDR1 is DFQATT and CDR2 SNEGSKA (reference sequence). This clonotype has ten or more counts. No antigen is known for it. The sample here was PBMCs, taken at surgery. This TCR was sampled from a male donor with early-stage non-small cell lung cancer. The chain recombines TRBV20-1 with TRBJ2-7; D not resolved. CDR3 residues: CSASRQVGNEQYF. CDR3 in DNA: TGCAGTGCTAGTCGGCAGGTTGGGAACGAGCAGTACTTC.